The clone carrying this T cell receptor beta chain has just a few counts. Its antigen remains unidentified. One junction end disagrees with the germline gene, perhaps due to a read error. Hyperthyroidism counted as stable given no ophthalmopathy within 18 months of follow-up. PBMCs were isolated by Ficoll-Paque density gradient centrifugation, using around 10 ml of fresh peripheral blood as the starting material. RNA transcripts yielded amplified TCR beta CDR3 regions. After a first-round RT-PCR with HTBI primers, a second-round multiplex PCR was run. TCRdb recomputed calls from the multiplex PCR reads with MiXCR, one row per CDR3 protein. The sample includes 400,000 or so distinct CDR3 sequences, roughly 14% of them seen just once. This entry belongs to a study of Graves' ophthalmopathy and Graves' hyperthyroidism. Whole-study findings and limits: Detection in blood was also observed for most expanded thyroid clonotypes above 0.001 frequency. Ophthalmopathy was separated from stable hyperthyroidism by a 13-signature model with 85% to 90% sensitivity and roughly 84% specificity.

The CDR3 covers 15 residues. The chain has TRBV12-3 or TRBV12-4 and TRBJ1-5; perhaps TRBD1 as D (6 bases). Sequenced input: peripheral blood. This clonotype was sampled from a woman aged 18-30 years with stable Graves' hyperthyroidism. CDR3: CASSFGTSMNQPRHF. The CDR3 coding sequence is TGTGCCAGCAGTTTCGGGACATCCATGAATCAGCCCCGGCATTTT.